The clone carrying this T cell receptor (beta chain) has just a few counts. Its specificity is not known. The cDNA had a unique molecular identifier and a template-switch universal primer site. TCRdb fed the 5' RACE reads into MiXCR, producing one record per CDR3 protein. The data contain 200,000 to 300,000 distinct CDR3 sequences, roughly 13% of them singletons. Trimming pared 2 bases from V and 8 bases from J, leaving 10 bases between. CDR3 length equals 13 residues. Germline V CDR1 and CDR2: MNHEY, SVGEGT. This sample is part of a study of identical twins. Notes on the study in general: Cord blood beta clonotypes present at high abundance carried fewer insertions; no such pattern appeared in memory repertoires.

This sample was shared with a second study, whose subject was yellow fever vaccine responses in identical twins. From that study: Convergence reportedly seemed to mark part of the twins' vaccine T cell response, with personalization marking the rest.

The receptor's source is a woman aged 18-29 years in good health. This chain uses TRBV6-2 or TRBV6-3 with TRBJ2-1, with a weak D call TRBD1 (5 bases). Sequencing input: memory (CD45RO+) T cells sorted from blood. CDR3 residues: CASSYDSTYEQFF. The CDR3, as DNA: TGTGCCAGCAGTTACGACAGCACATATGAGCAGTTCTTC.